This T cell receptor beta chain was sequenced for a study of cytomegalovirus exposure and HLA in healthy donors. TCRdb keeps only in-frame clones here, not all; method: immunoSEQ multiplex PCR. Of around 150,000 clones in the sample, approximately 86% were seen once. This CDR3 contains 16 residues. J gave up 5 bases and V 3 bases, and 11 bases lay outside the gene matches. CDR1 and CDR2 from the germline V gene are PRHDT and FYEKMQ (reference sequence). The TCR sequence derives from a woman aged 18 to 35 in good health and CMV-seronegative. Sequencing was performed on PBMCs. The chain uses TRBV13 and TRBJ1-1, with TRBD1 matching 8 bases. The DNA of the CDR3 is TGTGCCAGCAGCTTTTGGGCAGGGGGCCTCGGAACTGAAGCTTTCTTT. Translated, it gives CASSFWAGGLGTEAFF.